The 29 T cell receptor beta chains reported below all come from one sample, sequenced in a study of blood T cell repertoires in COVID-19 (dated by TCRdb to 2020 to 2021). The receptor library was made with the immunoSEQ multiplex PCR assay. Drawn from immuneACCESS, this table holds only the in-frame rearrangements with V and J called that TCRdb kept. Clones are partly lost; checked studies trace under half to an unresolved V gene and leave the rest unexplained. The sample table contains tens of thousands of clones; only one count was recorded for 75% to 95% of them. Around 6.5% of the sample comes from the top ten. Sequenced sample: peripheral blood. The receptors shown here come from a man between 45 and 60 years old with active COVID-19.

This chain joins TRBV5-1 and TRBJ1-1; possible D gene TRBD1, 5 bases. This CDR3 is built from 14 residues. V gave up 0 bases and J gave up 1 base, with 7 bases separating them. CDR1 SGHRS and CDR2 YFSETQ come from the germline V gene. CDR3 amino acids: CASSLVGQNTEAFF. In nucleotides, the CDR3 is TGCGCCAGCAGCTTGGTCGGACAGAACACTGAAGCTTTCTTT. The whole variable domain, filled in from reference TRBV5-1 and TRBJ1-1, reads KAGVTQTPRYLIKTRGQQVTLSCSPISGHRSVSWYQQTPGQGLQFLFEYFSETQRNKGNFPGRFSGRQFSNSRSEMNVSTLELGDSALYLCASSLVGQNTEAFFGQGTRLTVV.

This clone came up once. This chain joins TRBV5-1 and TRBJ1-3, with 7 bases matching TRBD1. This CDR3 region has 14 residues. Per the germline V gene, CDR1 is SGHRS and CDR2 is YFSETQ. Losses at the gene ends were 4 bases for V and 2 bases for J; bases not matched to a gene: 3. The CDR3 region has the DNA TGCGCCAGCAGCCAGGGGGGCCCTGGAAACACCATATATTTT. Translation gives CASSQGGPGNTIYF.

This chain connects TRBV12-3 or TRBV12-4 to TRBJ1-2; 9 bases agree with TRBD1. The CDR3 covers 13 residues. The V and J ends lost 6 bases and 7 bases, in that order; junction bases with no gene match: 6. Written as DNA, the CDR3 is TGTGCCAGCAGCCCATACAGGGGGCTTGGCTACACCTTC. Translation: CASSPYRGLGYTF.

J is TRBJ2-7 and V is TRBV6-5; the match to TRBD1 covers 9 bases. In germline, CDR1 is MNHEY, CDR2 SVGAGI. J lost 5 bases, V lost 9 bases, and 14 bases had no gene match. The CDR3 length is 15 residues. In nucleotides, the CDR3 is TGTGCCAGTAACAGGGGGCGGGTGGGGCGGCACGAGCAGTACTTC. As protein: CASNRGRVGRHEQYF.

This chain uses TRBV6-6 with TRBJ1-2; perhaps TRBD1 as D (6 bases). CDR3 length: 14 residues. Germline CDR1 and CDR2: MNHNY and SVGAGI (reference sequence). The germline V and J ends were trimmed by 6 bases and 6 bases, with 17 bases remaining between them. The CDR3 reads CASSRPGTLDGYTF. The CDR3, as DNA: TGTGCCAGCAGCCGTCCCGGGACACTAGATGGCTACACCTTC.

The chain is built from TRBV2 and TRBJ2-1; D remains ambiguous. Trimming removed 4 bases from V and 10 bases from J, with 11 bases in between. This CDR3 region has 12 residues. Germline V gene data show CDR1 as SNHLY and CDR2 as FYNNEI. The CDR3 region is CASSGAPQEQFF. DNA of the CDR3: TGTGCCAGCAGTGGGGCCCCTCAGGAGCAGTTCTTC. Looking up the rest from reference TRBV2 and TRBJ2-1 gives the full variable domain: EPEVTQTPSHQVTQMGQEVILRCVPISNHLYFYWYRQILGQKVEFLVSFYNNEISEKSEIFDDQFSVERPDGSNFTLKIRSTKLEDSAMYFCASSGAPQEQFFGPGTRLTVL.

This chain connects TRBV30 to TRBJ1-2; the D gene is possibly TRBD1 (6 bases). V was clipped by 3 bases and J by 4 bases, with 12 bases between them. Germline CDR1 and CDR2: GTSNPN and SVGIG (reference sequence). CDR3 length equals 13 residues. The CDR3 nucleotides are TGTGCCTGGAGCTTCGACAGGAGCTATGGCTACACCTTC. Encoded protein: CAWSFDRSYGYTF.

The chain combines TRBV19 with TRBJ1-5; a weak D match, TRBD1 (5 bases). Trimming stripped 7 bases from V and 7 bases from J, with 14 bases between. The CDR3 extends over 13 amino acids. CDR1 LNHDA and CDR2 SQIVND come from the germline V gene (reference sequence). CDR3 coding DNA: TGTGCCAGTAAGGGATCGGGGGTCCAGCCCCAGCATTTT. Translated, it gives CASKGSGVQPQHF.

The rearrangement uses TRBV6-5 and TRBJ2-5; 7 nucleotides match TRBD2. This CDR3 is 13 amino acids long. Germline CDR1 MNHEY, CDR2 SVGAGI. The J segment lost 2 bases and the V segment lost 6 bases, leaving 3 bases of the junction unmatched. The chain's CDR3 is CASRPAGQETQYF. CDR3 nucleotides: TGTGCCAGCAGGCCAGCGGGGCAAGAGACCCAGTACTTC.

This chain links TRBV28 with TRBJ1-2; no clear D gene. The V gene lost 6 bases and the J gene lost 8 bases, with 19 bases spanning the gap. CDR1 and CDR2 (germline): MDHEN, SYDVKM. This CDR3 spans 14 amino acids. The chain's CDR3 is CASRDDSSARGYTF. The CDR3 DNA is TGTGCCAGCAGAGACGACTCGAGCGCAAGAGGCTACACCTTC.

This clone was recorded only once. The chain uses TRBV7-9 and TRBJ2-7; 11 bases align to TRBD2. The V segment lost 2 bases and the J segment 3 bases; nucleotides outside the gene matches: 3. The CDR3 is 15 amino acids. The germline V gene has CDR1 SEHNR and CDR2 FQNEAQ (reference sequence). CDR3 sequence reads: CASSLRLAGGYEQYF. Written as DNA, the CDR3 is TGTGCCAGCAGCTTAAGGCTAGCGGGGGGCTACGAGCAGTACTTC. The whole variable domain, remainder taken from reference TRBV7-9 and TRBJ2-7, is DTGVSQNPRHKITKRGQNVTFRCDPISEHNRLYWYRQTLGQGPEFLTYFQNEAQLEKSRLLSDRFSAERPKGSFSTLEIQRTEQGDSAMYLCASSLRLAGGYEQYFGPGTRLTVT.

The chain uses TRBV5-1 and TRBJ1-1; D not certain. CDR1 and CDR2 from the germline V gene are SGHRS and YFSETQ. The CDR3 spans 14 residues. With 5 bases removed from V and 0 bases from J, the gap between germline ends came to 11 bases. Here the CDR3 DNA reads TGCGCCAGCAGTACGGGTGGCATGAACACTGAAGCTTTCTTT. The encoded protein is CASSTGGMNTEAFF.

V gene TRBV7-2 combines with J gene TRBJ2-1; TRBD2 matches 12 bases. The CDR3 is 18 amino acids. The germline V gene has CDR1 SGHTA and CDR2 FQGNSA. V lost 5 bases, J lost 0 bases, and 8 bases stayed unmatched. The DNA for the CDR3 is TGTGCCAGCAGCCTCAGACTAGCGGGAGTAAACTCCTACAATGAGCAGTTCTTC. It is translated as CASSLRLAGVNSYNEQFF.

In this sample, this clone turned up once. V usage is TRBV7-9 and J usage is TRBJ2-7; tentative D call: TRBD1 (8 bases). V dropped 1 base and J dropped 4 bases, with 17 bases sitting between them. Germline lookup yields CDR1 SEHNR and CDR2 FQNEAQ (reference sequence). This CDR3 contains 16 residues. The CDR3 DNA is TGTGCCAGCAGCTTAGGTCAGGGGGCGGGGGCTTACGAGCAGTACTTC. Protein product: CASSLGQGAGAYEQYF.

This clone appeared a few times. This rearrangement joins TRBV30 to TRBJ2-7; no clear D. Germline lookup yields CDR1 GTSNPN and CDR2 SVGIG (reference sequence). The CDR3 loop spans 11 amino acids. Between the trimmed V and J ends, which lost 0 bases and 6 bases, there was a span of 6 bases. The CDR3 DNA follows: TGTGCCTGGAGTGTTGGGCCCGAGCAGTACTTC. This sequence encodes CAWSVGPEQYF.

J is TRBJ2-1 and V is TRBV2, with D tentatively TRBD2 (6 bases). Germline loops: CDR1 SNHLY, CDR2 FYNNEI. Trimming shortened V by 2 bases and J by 5 bases, and 10 bases separated the two germline ends. The CDR3 is 14 amino acids. CDR3: CASSERASDNEQFF. The CDR3 region has the DNA TGTGCCAGCAGTGAACGGGCTAGCGACAATGAGCAGTTCTTC. Based on the CDR3 plus reference TRBV2 and TRBJ2-1, the full variable domain is EPEVTQTPSHQVTQMGQEVILRCVPISNHLYFYWYRQILGQKVEFLVSFYNNEISEKSEIFDDQFSVERPDGSNFTLKIRSTKLEDSAMYFCASSERASDNEQFFGPGTRLTVL.

J is TRBJ2-3 and V is TRBV2, with 12 nucleotides matching TRBD2. The CDR3 has 14 amino acids. CDR1 SNHLY and CDR2 FYNNEI come from the germline V gene. V lost 4 bases to trimming and J lost 7 bases; unmatched junction nucleotides: 3. The CDR3 bases are TGTGCCAGCAGTGGGACTAGCGGGGATAATACGCAGTATTTT. This translates into CASSGTSGDNTQYF.

This rearrangement joins TRBV28 to TRBJ2-7; perhaps TRBD2 as D (5 bases). Germline assignment: CDR1 MDHEN and CDR2 SYDVKM. CDR3 length equals 17 residues. V lost 4 bases, J lost 5 bases, and 24 bases lay in between. CDR3 residues: CASSSQPWTARHHEQYF. The CDR3 DNA reads TGTGCCAGCAGTTCCCAACCTTGGACTGCCCGGCACCACGAGCAGTACTTC.

This clone was observed a single time. The gene calls are TRBV2 and TRBJ2-5; D is ambiguous. The V gene lost 6 bases and the J gene lost 1 base, with 12 bases spanning the gap. Germline CDR1 reads SNHLY; CDR2 reads FYNNEI. This CDR3 region has 14 residues. The CDR3 region has the DNA TGTGCCAGCAGCCTACGAGCACTCCAAGAGACCCAGTACTTC. It translates to CASSLRALQETQYF.

The chain uses TRBV5-1 and TRBJ2-2; 9 nucleotides line up with TRBD1. V was pared by 1 base and J by 5 bases, with 3 bases of the junction left unmatched. The CDR3 length is 15 residues. Germline V gives CDR1 SGHRS, CDR2 YFSETQ. The CDR3, as DNA: TGCGCCAGCAGCTTGCTGGGACAGGGAACCGGGGAGCTGTTTTTT. Amino acid sequence: CASSLLGQGTGELFF.

The rearrangement links TRBV5-4 to TRBJ2-3; 14 bases map to TRBD2. The CDR3 runs to 17 residues. Germline V gives CDR1 SGHNT, CDR2 YYREEE (reference sequence). V lost 0 bases to trimming and J lost 0 bases; unmatched junction nucleotides: 0. In nucleotides, the CDR3 is TGTGCCAGCAGCTTGGGACTAGCGGGAGGGAGCACAGATACGCAGTATTTT. It translates to CASSLGLAGGSTDTQYF.

The chain carries TRBV4-3 and TRBJ2-7; TRBD2 aligns across 7 bases. There are 15 residues in the CDR3. V was clipped by 1 base and J by 6 bases; unmatched bases: 9. CDR1 and CDR2 (germline): LGHNA, YSLEER. CDR3 in amino acids: CASSQGVGGSAEQYF. The CDR3 bases are TGCGCCAGCAGCCAAGGGGTGGGGGGGTCGGCCGAGCAGTACTTC.

V gene TRBV5-6 combines with J gene TRBJ2-3; a possible D gene is TRBD2 (5 bases). The germline V and J ends were trimmed by 2 bases and 4 bases, with 11 bases remaining between them. CDR1 SGHDT and CDR2 YYEEEE come from the germline V gene. The CDR3 runs to 14 residues. In DNA form, the CDR3 reads TGTGCCAGCAGCTTCATACTAGAGGCAGATACGCAGTATTTT. Amino acid sequence: CASSFILEADTQYF.

As regards this clone: At one of its ends the junction is not consistent with the germline gene, which may arise from a read error. V is TRBV27 and J is TRBJ1-1; tentatively, D is TRBD1 (5 bases). The CDR3 spans 11 residues. Germline V gene data show CDR1 as MNHEY and CDR2 as SMNVEV (reference sequence). CDR3 nucleotide sequence: TGTGCCAGCAGCCAGGGCACTGAGGCTTTCTTT. The encoded protein is CASSQGTEAFF.

In nucleotides, the CDR3 is TGTGCCAGCAGTAGAACAGTGGGGAACACTGAAGCTTTCTTT. Amino acids: CASSRTVGNTEAFF. V usage is TRBV2 and J usage is TRBJ1-1; D gene unclear. The CDR3 has 14 residues. V lost 5 bases and J 1 base, leaving 11 bases between the germline ends. CDR1 SNHLY and CDR2 FYNNEI come from the germline V gene.

J is TRBJ1-4 and V is TRBV12-3 or TRBV12-4, with a weak D call TRBD1 (5 bases). V was pared by 6 bases and J by 10 bases, with 15 bases between. This CDR3 region has 13 residues. CDR3 DNA sequence: TGTGCCAGCAGCTTTACCAGGGCTGGAAAACTGTTTTTT. As protein: CASSFTRAGKLFF.

This clone was recorded only once. This sequence joins TRBV9 and TRBJ2-5, with D perhaps TRBD2 (7 bases). This CDR3 is 15 amino acids long. The ends were cut back, 0 bases at V and 2 bases at J, with 11 bases in the middle. Germline CDR1 is SGDLS and CDR2 is YYNGEE. This chain's CDR3 is CASSVGGGHQETQYF. CDR3 DNA: TGTGCCAGCAGCGTAGGCGGGGGACATCAAGAGACCCAGTACTTC.

The chain recombines TRBV4-1 with TRBJ1-5; 7 nucleotides line up with TRBD1. Germline V gene data show CDR1 as MGHRA and CDR2 as YSYEKL. The trim removed 7 bases at V and 4 bases at J, leaving 10 bases unmatched. The CDR3 is 15 residues long. CDR3 bases: TGCGCCAGCACCCTGACAGGGAAATCAAATCAGCCCCAGCATTTT. Amino acid sequence: CASTLTGKSNQPQHF.

The V and J genes are TRBV7-7 and TRBJ2-2; TRBD1 matches at 8 bases. This CDR3 has 19 residues. With V trimmed by 5 bases and J by 6 bases, 20 bases remained unmatched. Germline CDR1 and CDR2: SSHAT and FNYEAQ (reference sequence). The CDR3 spells CASSPYPGQGGYRAGELFF. The CDR3 region has the DNA TGTGCCAGCAGCCCTTACCCTGGACAGGGAGGATATCGCGCCGGGGAGCTGTTTTTT. Complete variable domain (other parts from reference TRBV7-7 and TRBJ2-2): GAGVSQSPRYKVTKRGQDVTLRCDPISSHATLYWYQQALGQGPEFLTYFNYEAQPDKSGLPSDRFSAERPEGSISTLTIQRTEQRDSAMYRCASSPYPGQGGYRAGELFFGEGSRLTVL.